Sequencing of this TCR beta chain was carried out in a study of blood T cell repertoires in COVID-19. As for the study in general: Sites in the United States, Italy and Spain provided acute and convalescent COVID-19 samples. PBMCs, B-cell-depleted T cells, or T cells were the source of the cDNA or gDNA that made up the material.

Per the original data handling: Amplification with reference gene primers provided the estimates of nucleated cell counts. Clones were sequenced by immunoSEQ multiplex PCR, and TCRdb holds only the in-frame ones, with some missing. V, J and clone size derive from that table, while D and trimming were established from the DNA sequence. The data show 250,000 to 300,000 clones, roughly 79% seen once. Per the germline V gene, CDR1 is MNHEY and CDR2 is SMNVEV (reference sequence). The CDR3 extends over 15 amino acids. V lost 3 bases to trimming and J lost 1 base, with 10 bases between them. Sequences were obtained from peripheral blood. The rearrangement joins TRBV27 to TRBJ2-1, with D perhaps matching TRBD2 (5 bases). This TCR was sampled from a woman aged 60 to 75 with active or convalescent COVID-19. CDR3 bases: TGTGCCAGCAGTTTCCGGGGTGTATCCTACAATGAGCAGTTCTTC. The encoded protein is CASSFRGVSYNEQFF.